This T cell receptor beta chain is drawn from a study of CD8+CD57+ T cells in acquired aplastic anemia. Findings and caveats of the study: Shared by patients and controls, roughly 28 CD8+ CDR3s were abundant in patients.

In patients chosen for sequencing, flow cytometry had shown CD8+CD57+ cell expansion. Among the patients, all had severe acquired aplastic anemia. There was no therapy given to any patient before the blood sampling took place. The germline CDR1 and CDR2 sequences are DFQATT and SNEGSKA (reference sequence). With 6 bases clipped from V and 3 bases from J, the junction kept 26 bases outside the gene matches. This CDR3 is built from 20 residues. Genomic DNA acted as the template from which TCR beta VDJ combination and CDR3 sequence profiling were carried out. TCRdb passed the reads through MiXCR, listing each CDR3 protein once. The table shows 150,000 to 200,000 distinct CDR3 sequences, with over 40% occurring only once. About this clonotype itself: The antigen is unknown.

The chain joins TRBV20-1 to TRBJ2-7, with 10 bases lining up with TRBD2. This clonotype was sampled from a human donor with aplastic anemia. Sequences were obtained from sorted CD4+, CD8+, or CD8+CD57+ T cells (not recorded which) from PBMCs. The CDR3 DNA follows: TGCAGTGCCCCTTCCGTGGGGGTAGCGGGGGGCGTCTCGGGGGTCTACGAGCAGTACTTC. Translated: CSAPSVGVAGGVSGVYEQYF.